This T cell receptor beta chain was sequenced for a study of shared clonotypes between healthy human individuals. Trimming cost V 6 bases and J 3 bases, with 12 bases left between them. Germline CDR1 ENHRY, CDR2 SYGVKD. CDR3 length: 13 residues. The repertoire was sequenced with immunoSEQ multiplex PCR; TCRdb's copy has only in-frame clones and lacks some. The data show roughly 2,300,000 clones, 92% seen once. This receptor was identified in a man aged 18 to 29 in good health. Some clones in this sample may be carry-over from other donors' samples. The chain links TRBV10-3 to TRBJ2-7, with D possibly being TRBD1 or TRBD2 (5 bases each). The sample comprised naive CD4+ T cells from PBMCs. This sample's subset: CD45RA+ positively selected. The CDR3 coding sequence is TGTGCCATCAGCCCGGGACCGGACTACGAGCAGTACTTC. It is translated as CAISPGPDYEQYF.